What follows are 23 T cell receptor beta chains derived from one specimen sequenced in a study of blood T cell repertoires in COVID-19. Measured with immunoSEQ multiplex PCR; TCRdb has only the in-frame clones, and not every one. The sample has under 300,000 clones, about 85% seen once. Specimen: peripheral blood. The receptors shown here come from a man in his thirties or forties who had recovered from COVID-19.

This sequence joins TRBV24-1 and TRBJ2-5; 10 positions agree with TRBD1. The germline V gene has CDR1 KGHDR and CDR2 SFDVKD. The CDR3 has 14 residues. The ends lost 4 bases at V and 7 bases at J; junction bases unmatched: 5. CDR3 coding DNA: TGTGCCACCAGTGACAACGGACAGGGGGTGACCCAGTACTTC. Translation gives CATSDNGQGVTQYF.

The J gene is TRBJ2-7, the V gene TRBV5-1; 8 nucleotides align to TRBD1. CDR1 and CDR2 (germline): SGHRS, YFSETQ. V lost 4 bases and J lost 0; bases outside the gene matches: 3. The CDR3 length is 14 residues. The CDR3 here is CASSPGTGSYEQYF. Here the CDR3 DNA reads TGCGCCAGCAGCCCCGGGACAGGCTCCTACGAGCAGTACTTC.

The chain recombines TRBV3-1 (or the pseudogene TRBV3-2) with TRBJ1-4; 7 positions match TRBD1. CDR3 size: 17 residues. Germline V lookup: CDR1 LGHDT, CDR2 YNNKEL (reference sequence). Unmatched junction bases numbered 11, after V lost 5 bases and J lost 2 bases. The CDR3 region has the DNA TGTGCCAGCAGCGAAGGGAACAGGGGTTACACTAATGAAAAACTGTTTTTT. Its protein product is CASSEGNRGYTNEKLFF.

The chain couples TRBV9 to TRBJ1-1, with D possibly TRBD1 on 6 matching bases. CDR1 is SGDLS, CDR2 YYNGEE, per germline. The CDR3 totals 14 residues. V was shortened by 0 bases and J by 7 bases, with 13 bases between the two germline ends. The CDR3 DNA reads as TGTGCCAGCAGCGTAGCAGGGGCAGGGAGTGAAGCTTTCTTT. Translated, it gives CASSVAGAGSEAFF. The variable domain in full, completed from reference TRBV9 and TRBJ1-1, reads DSGVTQTPKHLITATGQRVTLRCSPRSGDLSVYWYQQSLDQGLQFLIQYYNGEERAKGNILERFSAQQFPDLHSELNLSSLELGDSALYFCASSVAGAGSEAFFGQGTRLTVV.

This chain links TRBV27 with TRBJ2-2; 7 bases line up with TRBD2. V dropped 0 bases and J dropped 4; count of bases not matched to a gene: 5. The V gene's germline CDR1 is MNHEY and CDR2 SMNVEV (reference sequence). This CDR3 has 16 residues. The CDR3 loop reads CASSLSASGSTGELFF. The CDR3 DNA sequence: TGTGCCAGCAGTTTATCGGCTAGCGGTTCCACCGGGGAGCTGTTTTTT.

The chain uses TRBV3-1 (or the pseudogene TRBV3-2) and TRBJ1-2, with TRBD1 identical over 9 bases. There are 16 residues in the CDR3. Germline V gene data show CDR1 as LGHDT and CDR2 as YNNKEL (reference sequence). With 1 base clipped from V and 4 bases from J, the junction kept 7 bases outside the gene matches. Here the CDR3 DNA reads TGTGCCAGCAGCCAAGGACAGGGGGAGGGCGGCTATGGCTACACCTTC. Translation gives CASSQGQGEGGYGYTF.

The table lists this clone with a count of one. The rearrangement uses TRBV18 and TRBJ1-2; no reliable D call. Germline CDR1 and CDR2: KGHSH and LQKENI. The CDR3 sequence is 15 residues long. Trimming removed 4 bases at V and 0 bases at J, with 12 bases between. The CDR3: CASSQRTAANYGYTF. CDR3 DNA sequence: TGTGCCAGCTCACAACGGACTGCAGCTAACTATGGCTACACCTTC.

The gene calls are TRBV6-5 and TRBJ2-3; the D is unclear. This CDR3 spans 14 amino acids. Germline values: CDR1 MNHEY, CDR2 SVGAGI. Between the trimmed V and J ends, which lost 6 bases and 6 bases, there was a span of 16 bases. CDR3: CASSQRHVGDTQYF. In DNA form, the CDR3 reads TGTGCCAGCAGCCAAAGACACGTCGGCGATACGCAGTATTTT.

The chain links TRBV6-5 to TRBJ1-1; 7 bases align to TRBD1. V lost 5 bases and J lost 1; bases outside the gene matches: 1. From germline, CDR1 is MNHEY and CDR2 SVGAGI. The CDR3 contains 13 residues. The DNA for the CDR3 is TGTGCCAGCAGTACAGGGGCGAACACTGAAGCTTTCTTT. Its translation is CASSTGANTEAFF.

The rearrangement links TRBV7-2 to TRBJ2-4; TRBD1 matches 8 bases. The CDR3 is 15 residues long. V trimming: 1 base; J trimming: 6 bases; junction bases outside the gene matches: 5. The germline CDR1 and CDR2 sequences are SGHTA and FQGNSA. CDR3 residues: CASSLDAGGLNIQYF. The CDR3 bases are TGTGCCAGCAGCTTAGATGCAGGGGGCTTAAACATTCAGTACTTC.

The J gene is TRBJ1-1, the V gene TRBV11-2, with D tentatively TRBD1 (6 bases). Germline V gene sequence: CDR1 SGHAT, CDR2 FQNNGV. The CDR3 loop spans 14 amino acids. The V end was cut by 3 bases, the J end by 1 base, with 9 bases between. CDR3 sequence reads: CASSLDRRNTEAFF. The CDR3 DNA follows: TGTGCCAGCAGCTTGGACAGAAGGAACACTGAAGCTTTCTTT.

The chain is built from TRBV2 and TRBJ2-1; D not resolved. The germline V gene has CDR1 SNHLY and CDR2 FYNNEI. V dropped 6 bases and J dropped 2 bases, with 14 bases sitting between them. The CDR3 contains 15 residues. The CDR3 reads CASSVDWSPYNEQFF. CDR3 bases: TGTGCCAGCAGCGTCGACTGGTCCCCCTACAATGAGCAGTTCTTC.

The gene calls are TRBV5-5 and TRBJ1-2, with 7 bases that match TRBD1. This CDR3 is built from 15 residues. The germline CDR1 and CDR2 sequences are SGHKS and YYEKEE (reference sequence). V shed 2 bases and J 3 bases; nucleotides not matched to a gene: 7. The CDR3 is CASSFFTGTDYGYTF. The CDR3 DNA reads TGTGCCAGCAGCTTCTTTACCGGGACAGACTATGGCTACACCTTC.

The rearrangement uses TRBV27 and TRBJ1-4; 9 bases fit TRBD1. The CDR3 has 14 amino acids. V trimming: 3 bases; J trimming: 7 bases; junction bases outside the gene matches: 3. CDR1 MNHEY and CDR2 SMNVEV come from the germline V gene (reference sequence). The CDR3 nucleotides read TGTGCCAGCAGTTTTGACAGGGGGTCTGAAAAACTGTTTTTT. As protein: CASSFDRGSEKLFF. Full variable domain (missing parts from reference TRBV27 and TRBJ1-4): EAQVTQNPRYLITVTGKKLTVTCSQNMNHEYMSWYRQDPGLGLRQIYYSMNVEVTDKGDVPEGYKVSRKEKRNFPLILESPSPNQTSLYFCASSFDRGSEKLFFGSGTQLSVL.

The chain uses TRBV28 and TRBJ1-5; D is ambiguous. Trimming took off 8 bases at V and 0 bases at J, with 14 bases between the two ends. CDR1 is MDHEN and CDR2 is SYDVKM in the germline V gene. CDR3 length: 15 residues. CDR3 coding DNA: TGTGCCAGCTCAAAAGCGGGGAATAGCAATCAGCCCCAGCATTTT. The encoded protein is CASSKAGNSNQPQHF.

V and J are TRBV5-1 and TRBJ1-2, with 10 positions matching TRBD1. The CDR3 is made up of 13 amino acids. Germline trimming cut 3 bases from V and 6 bases from J; bases unmatched to any gene: 2. CDR1 is SGHRS and CDR2 is YFSETQ in the germline V gene. As DNA, the CDR3 is TGCGCCAGCAGCTCGGACAGGGGGGATGGCTACACCTTC. Amino acids: CASSSDRGDGYTF.

V and J are TRBV2 and TRBJ1-5, with D tentatively TRBD1 (5 bases). The CDR3 is 15 amino acids. Germline values: CDR1 SNHLY, CDR2 FYNNEI. The V gene lost 6 bases and the J gene lost 0 bases, with 12 bases spanning the gap. CDR3 protein: CASRRGSYSNQPQHF. DNA for the CDR3: TGTGCCAGCAGGCGGGGGTCATATAGCAATCAGCCCCAGCATTTT.

The J gene is TRBJ2-3, the V gene TRBV7-2, with 12 bases identical to TRBD1. Germline V lookup: CDR1 SGHTA, CDR2 FQGNSA. Trimming removed 5 bases from V and 2 bases from J; junction bases left unmatched: 2. The CDR3 has 15 amino acids. The CDR3 loop reads CASSRDRGLTDTQYF. The CDR3 DNA follows: TGTGCCAGCAGCCGGGACAGGGGGCTCACAGATACGCAGTATTTT.

The V call is TRBV5-4, the J call TRBJ2-7, with 8 bases that match TRBD2. Looked up from germline, CDR1 is SGHNT and CDR2 is YYREEE (reference sequence). The J segment lost 0 bases and the V segment lost 0 bases, leaving 5 bases of the junction unmatched. The CDR3 is 16 residues long. CDR3 amino acids: CASSLASAGDSYEQYF. CDR3 bases: TGTGCCAGCAGCTTGGCCTCAGCGGGAGACTCCTACGAGCAGTACTTC.

The V and J genes are TRBV29-1 and TRBJ1-1; 8 bases fit TRBD1. The CDR3 extends over 13 amino acids. The V segment lost 4 bases and the J segment 6 bases; nucleotides outside the gene matches: 7. Per the germline V gene, CDR1 is SQVTM and CDR2 is ANQGSEA. The CDR3 region has the DNA TGCAGCGTTGCGGGGCAGGGGGCATCTGAAGCTTTCTTT. It specifies CSVAGQGASEAFF.

V is TRBV19 and J is TRBJ1-4, with D perhaps TRBD1 (6 bases). The ends were cut back, 5 bases at V and 8 bases at J, with 15 bases in the middle. The germline CDR1 and CDR2 sequences are LNHDA and SQIVND (reference sequence). The CDR3 loop spans 14 amino acids. The CDR3 DNA reads as TGTGCCAGTAGTCGGCAAGGGGGTAGCGAAAAACTGTTTTTT. Protein sequence: CASSRQGGSEKLFF.

This chain uses TRBV2 with TRBJ1-1; unclear D gene. Trimming took off 6 bases at V and 2 bases at J, with 13 bases between the two ends. The CDR3 has 14 amino acids. Looked up from germline, CDR1 is SNHLY and CDR2 is FYNNEI. The CDR3 DNA is TGTGCCAGCAGGCTCACCGTGAGAAACACTGAAGCTTTCTTT. Its translation: CASRLTVRNTEAFF.

The chain has TRBV9 and TRBJ1-1; D possibly corresponds to TRBD1 (5 bases). The CDR3 spans 14 residues. V lost 3 bases to trimming and J lost 1 base, with 10 bases between them. Per the germline V gene, CDR1 is SGDLS and CDR2 is YYNGEE. In DNA form, the CDR3 reads TGTGCCAGCAGCGGCAGGGAGGCGAACACTGAAGCTTTCTTT. Protein sequence: CASSGREANTEAFF.